One T cell receptor (beta chain) is described in this entry. Its specificity is not known. The sample is drawn from a study of beta chain features in type 1 diabetes. Study results and limitations: Shorter TCRB CDR3s, moderately but significantly so, were found in Type 1 diabetes patients in all four CD4+ subsets.

Every isolated RNA sample was fully reverse transcribed, so sequencing captured expressed TCRB transcripts. Clones were sequenced by immunoSEQ multiplex PCR, and TCRdb holds only the in-frame ones, with some missing. The data show about 130,000 clones, approximately 9.2% seen once. The ends lost 2 bases at V and 2 bases at J; junction bases unmatched: 11. Per germline, CDR1 SGHRS and CDR2 YFSETQ. The CDR3 has 17 residues. This TCR came from a young man in good health. The specimen was central memory CD4+ T cells from blood. The chain has TRBV5-1 and TRBJ2-5; 8 positions agree with TRBD2. The DNA for the CDR3 is TGCGCCAGCAGCTTCGGGACGGGGGGGAGTGAGCAAGAGACCCAGTACTTC. This codes for CASSFGTGGSEQETQYF.